A selection of T cell receptor beta chains follows, all from one sample in a study of T-cell memory formation after mild COVID-19. MiXCR, run by TCRdb on the 5' RACE reads, gives a single entry per CDR3 protein. The data show 280,000 or so distinct CDR3 sequences, approximately 18% seen once. Sequencing was done on a sample of PBMCs or a T cell subset sorted from them (not recorded which). Source of these receptors: a man aged 18 to 29 who had mild COVID-19 (a few samples of this study predate the infection). Cell type and time point are not known. Both conserved end residues are part of each CDR3. Each record gives: CDR3 DNA, CDR3 protein, J gene, clone size, V gene, D gene. A D gene is named only where the DNA matches it firmly. Some rows mark clone size as missing; the rest say once, few, many or name a class of expanded clone.

CDR3nt: TGTGCCAGCAGTCCCCCCGGGACAGGGTCTGGAGATACTGAAGCTTTCTTT
CDR3aa: CASSPPGTGSGDTEAFF
j_gene: TRBJ1-1
abundance: many
v_gene: TRBV28
d_gene: TRBD1

CDR3nt: TGCGCCAGCAGCTTGGTCCCGGACCAAGAGACCCAGTACTTC
CDR3aa: CASSLVPDQETQYF
j_gene: TRBJ2-5
abundance: many
v_gene: TRBV5-1
d_gene: -

CDR3nt: TGTGCCAGCAGTGCGGCCGGGGAGACTGAAGCTTTCTTT
CDR3aa: CASSAAGETEAFF
j_gene: TRBJ1-1
abundance: -
v_gene: TRBV2
d_gene: -

CDR3nt: TGTGCCAGCTCACCCGGGACAGGGAATTCACCCCTCCACTTT
CDR3aa: CASSPGTGNSPLHF
j_gene: TRBJ1-6
abundance: -
v_gene: TRBV18
d_gene: TRBD1

CDR3nt: TGCGCCAGCAGCCAAGTCTGGTACGGCTCCTACGAGCAGTACTTC
CDR3aa: CASSQVWYGSYEQYF
j_gene: TRBJ2-7
abundance: -
v_gene: TRBV4-1
d_gene: -

CDR3nt: TGTGCCAGCAGCGTATCAGACGGGAACACTGAAGCTTTCTTT
CDR3aa: CASSVSDGNTEAFF
j_gene: TRBJ1-1
abundance: -
v_gene: TRBV9
d_gene: -

CDR3nt: TGTGCCAGCAGCCCTAGCGGGGGGGTACCCACAGATACGCAGTATTTT
CDR3aa: CASSPSGGVPTDTQYF
j_gene: TRBJ2-3
abundance: -
v_gene: TRBV11-2
d_gene: TRBD2

CDR3nt: TGTGCCAGCAGCCACGACAGGGAGAGGTACGAGCAGTACTTC
CDR3aa: CASSHDRERYEQYF
j_gene: TRBJ2-7
abundance: -
v_gene: TRBV7-9
d_gene: TRBD1

CDR3nt: TGTGCCAGCAGTTTGGGACTAGCGGGGTTGGGAGAGACCCAGTACTTC
CDR3aa: CASSLGLAGLGETQYF
j_gene: TRBJ2-5
abundance: few
v_gene: TRBV12-3/TRBV12-4
d_gene: TRBD2

CDR3nt: TGTGCCAGCAGCGTCCGAGCGGGAGTCACAGATACGCAGTATTTT
CDR3aa: CASSVRAGVTDTQYF
j_gene: TRBJ2-3
abundance: few
v_gene: TRBV11-3
d_gene: TRBD2

CDR3nt: TGTGCCAGCAGCTTAAAGGGGGCCACCGGGGAGCTGTTTTTT
CDR3aa: CASSLKGATGELFF
j_gene: TRBJ2-2
abundance: few
v_gene: TRBV7-3
d_gene: TRBD1

CDR3nt: TGTGCCAGCACCACTTCCCCCGGGGGTGGCACAGATACGCAGTATTTT
CDR3aa: CASTTSPGGGTDTQYF
j_gene: TRBJ2-3
abundance: -
v_gene: TRBV7-2
d_gene: -

CDR3nt: TGCAGCGCCACAGGACAGGAAGGGCCCCAGCATTTT
CDR3aa: CSATGQEGPQHF
j_gene: TRBJ1-5
abundance: -
v_gene: TRBV29-1
d_gene: TRBD1

CDR3nt: TGTGCCAGCACCTCACCCGCGGTTCAAGAGACCCAGTACTTC
CDR3aa: CASTSPAVQETQYF
j_gene: TRBJ2-5
abundance: -
v_gene: TRBV12-3/TRBV12-4
d_gene: -

CDR3nt: TGTGCCACCGAAGGGACTAGCGGAGACTCCTACAATGAGCAGTTCTTC
CDR3aa: CATEGTSGDSYNEQFF
j_gene: TRBJ2-1
abundance: -
v_gene: TRBV10-3
d_gene: TRBD2

CDR3nt: TGTGCCAGCAGTTTGAGGGCGGGGGGGCGATACAATGAGCAGTTCTTC
CDR3aa: CASSLRAGGRYNEQFF
j_gene: TRBJ2-1
abundance: few
v_gene: TRBV12-3/TRBV12-4
d_gene: TRBD2

CDR3nt: TGCGCCAGCAGCCGATCCCCGAGCGGCGAAGCCGAAGCTTTCTTT
CDR3aa: CASSRSPSGEAEAFF
j_gene: TRBJ1-1
abundance: few
v_gene: TRBV4-1
d_gene: -

CDR3nt: TGTGCCAGCAGCTTAGTCGGACCAGGGGTCGGGACCCAGTACTTC
CDR3aa: CASSLVGPGVGTQYF
j_gene: TRBJ2-5
abundance: few
v_gene: TRBV11-2
d_gene: -

CDR3nt: TGTGCCAGCAGCGCTAACCCGGGACGAAACACCGGGGAGCTGTTTTTT
CDR3aa: CASSANPGRNTGELFF
j_gene: TRBJ2-2
abundance: few
v_gene: TRBV9
d_gene: -

CDR3nt: TGTGCCAGCTCCCCGCCGACTCTTTACGAGCAGTACTTC
CDR3aa: CASSPPTLYEQYF
j_gene: TRBJ2-7
abundance: few
v_gene: TRBV18
d_gene: -

CDR3nt: TGTGCCAGCAGCTTAACAGGGTTCAATCAGCCCCAGCATTTT
CDR3aa: CASSLTGFNQPQHF
j_gene: TRBJ1-5
abundance: -
v_gene: TRBV12-3/TRBV12-4
d_gene: -

CDR3nt: TGTGCCAGCAGCCAGGTGGCAGGGGGTGGTGAGCAGTTCTTC
CDR3aa: CASSQVAGGGEQFF
j_gene: TRBJ2-1
abundance: -
v_gene: TRBV7-6
d_gene: TRBD1

CDR3nt: TGTGCCAGCACGACTAGCAGGACTAGCACAGATACGCAGTATTTT
CDR3aa: CASTTSRTSTDTQYF
j_gene: TRBJ2-3
abundance: few
v_gene: TRBV6-1
d_gene: TRBD2

CDR3nt: TGTGCCAGCAGCCCTTTCGCGGGGACGGAGACCCAGTACTTC
CDR3aa: CASSPFAGTETQYF
j_gene: TRBJ2-5
abundance: few
v_gene: TRBV6-2/TRBV6-3
d_gene: -

CDR3nt: TGTGCCAGCAGCTGGGACCTTACTTCCGAGCAGTACTTC
CDR3aa: CASSWDLTSEQYF
j_gene: TRBJ2-7
abundance: few
v_gene: TRBV7-8
d_gene: -

CDR3nt: TGTGCCAGCAGCCGATCTTTGGGTGAAGATACGCAGTATTTT
CDR3aa: CASSRSLGEDTQYF
j_gene: TRBJ2-3
abundance: few
v_gene: TRBV11-2
d_gene: -

CDR3nt: TGTGCCAGCAGCTCCCGAGGTGGGGCGGGCCGTCAAGAGACCCAGTACTTC
CDR3aa: CASSSRGGAGRQETQYF
j_gene: TRBJ2-5
abundance: few
v_gene: TRBV7-2
d_gene: -

CDR3nt: TGTGCCAGCAAGGGGGTGGCCTCCTACGAGCAGTACTTC
CDR3aa: CASKGVASYEQYF
j_gene: TRBJ2-7
abundance: few
v_gene: TRBV10-3
d_gene: -

CDR3nt: TGTGCCAGCAGCCAAGTGAGGGGGGGCAATCAGCCCCAGCATTTT
CDR3aa: CASSQVRGGNQPQHF
j_gene: TRBJ1-5
abundance: many
v_gene: TRBV4-2
d_gene: -

CDR3nt: TGTGCCAGCAGCCAAGAGGCTCCCATGAACACTGAAGCTTTCTTT
CDR3aa: CASSQEAPMNTEAFF
j_gene: TRBJ1-1
abundance: -
v_gene: TRBV4-2
d_gene: -